Below are 21 T cell receptor beta chains sequenced from a single sample in a study of blood T cell repertoires in COVID-19. Libraries were prepared by immunoSEQ multiplex PCR; TCRdb keeps only in-frame clonotypes and omits some of them. The sample yields some 140,000 clones, approximately 83% seen once. The sample comprised peripheral blood. The receptors derive from a woman older than 75 with acute or convalescent COVID-19.

V is TRBV2 and J is TRBJ1-4; possibly TRBD1 for D (5 bases). There are 13 residues in the CDR3. Trimming shortened V by 3 bases and J by 4 bases, and 6 bases separated the two germline ends. Germline CDR1 SNHLY, CDR2 FYNNEI. The CDR3 reads CASSDRVNEKLFF. CDR3 nucleotides: TGTGCCAGCAGTGACAGGGTTAATGAAAAACTGTTTTTT.

This chain uses TRBV20-1 with TRBJ1-2, with 7 bases fitting TRBD1. Germline CDR1 DFQATT, CDR2 SNEGSKA (reference sequence). Trimming cost V 3 bases and J 6 bases; bases outside gene matches: 7. This CDR3 spans 13 amino acids. CDR3 in DNA: TGCAGTGCTAGTGTGGGACAGTTAGATGGCTACACCTTC. Protein sequence: CSASVGQLDGYTF.

The gene calls are TRBV2 and TRBJ2-7; 10 bases line up with TRBD1. Germline CDR1 reads SNHLY; CDR2 reads FYNNEI. The V and J ends lost 7 bases and 3 bases, in that order; junction bases with no gene match: 3. This CDR3 contains 13 residues. CDR3 sequence (DNA): TGTGCCAGCACCCGGGACAGGGGCTACGAGCAGTACTTC. It yields the protein CASTRDRGYEQYF.

This chain joins TRBV5-4 and TRBJ2-2, with D possibly TRBD1 on 6 matching bases. From germline, CDR1 is SGHNT and CDR2 YYREEE (reference sequence). The CDR3 totals 15 residues. Trimming pared 1 base from V and 2 bases from J, leaving 9 bases between. The CDR3 region has the DNA TGTGCCAGCAGCTTGTTACAGGGAAACACCGGGGAGCTGTTTTTT. This gives the protein CASSLLQGNTGELFF.

The chain couples TRBV6-4 to TRBJ2-1, with D tentatively TRBD2 (5 bases). Trimming removed 5 bases at V and 2 bases at J, with 7 bases between. The germline V gene encodes CDR1 MRHNA and CDR2 SNTAGT. CDR3 size: 13 residues. The CDR3 coding sequence is TGTGCCAGCAGTCCCGGGGCCTACAATGAGCAGTTCTTC. Translated: CASSPGAYNEQFF.

The genes are TRBV20-1 and TRBJ2-3, with a tentative D call TRBD1 (6 bases). The V gene lost 3 bases and the J gene lost 4 bases, with 17 bases spanning the gap. Germline loops: CDR1 DFQATT, CDR2 SNEGSKA (reference sequence). The CDR3 contains 15 residues. The CDR3: CSASLRTQGPDTQYF. CDR3 DNA sequence: TGCAGTGCTAGTTTGAGGACACAGGGCCCAGATACGCAGTATTTT.

This clone turned up a few times. The rearrangement uses TRBV4-2 and TRBJ1-2; D remains unclear. Trimming removed 0 bases at V and 4 bases at J, with 9 bases between. The CDR3 consists of 14 residues. Germline V gene sequence: CDR1 LGHNA, CDR2 YNFKEQ. The CDR3 DNA follows: TGTGCCAGCAGCCAAGATATGGCAGGCTATGGCTACACCTTC. Translating gives CASSQDMAGYGYTF.

This chain connects TRBV3-1 (or the pseudogene TRBV3-2) to TRBJ1-2; 7 bases match TRBD1. The germline V gene encodes CDR1 LGHDT and CDR2 YNNKEL (reference sequence). The CDR3 extends over 13 amino acids. V dropped 3 bases and J dropped 8; count of bases not matched to a gene: 6. The CDR3 bases are TGTGCCAGCAGCCACCTAGACAGGGACGGCTACACCTTC. Translating gives CASSHLDRDGYTF.

This clone was seen a single time. This sequence joins TRBV15 and TRBJ1-2; 7 positions agree with TRBD1. The germline V gene encodes CDR1 LNHNV and CDR2 YYDKDF (reference sequence). CDR3 length: 15 residues. Losses at the gene ends were 5 bases for V and 4 bases for J; bases not matched to a gene: 10. The CDR3 here is CATSPGRGGLYGYTF. The CDR3 coding sequence is TGTGCCACCAGCCCCGGGAGAGGGGGCCTCTATGGCTACACCTTC.

J is TRBJ1-5 and V is TRBV7-2, with D perhaps matching TRBD1 (6 bases). This CDR3 is 18 amino acids long. The V end lost 1 base, the J end lost 7 bases, and 23 bases lay between the germline ends. The germline gives CDR1 SGHTA, CDR2 FQGNSA. CDR3 sequence (DNA): TGTGCCAGCAGCTTAGTGGCCGGCCCTAACAGGGTTCGGCAGCCCCAGCATTTT. As protein: CASSLVAGPNRVRQPQHF.

This clone came up once. The chain links TRBV12-3 or TRBV12-4 to TRBJ2-7; 7 nucleotides align to TRBD1. The V and J ends lost 6 bases and 5 bases, in that order; junction bases with no gene match: 7. CDR3 length equals 13 residues. CDR3 DNA: TGTGCCAGCAGCCTTTTACAGGGGCACGAGCAGTACTTC. Its translation is CASSLLQGHEQYF.

V gene TRBV18 combines with J gene TRBJ2-7, with D uncertain. Germline lookup yields CDR1 KGHSH and CDR2 LQKENI. The ends were cut back, 3 bases at V and 0 bases at J, with 6 bases in the middle. This CDR3 is 13 amino acids long. In DNA, the CDR3 is TGTGCCAGCTCACCCCAGTCCTCCTACGAGCAGTACTTC. Protein: CASSPQSSYEQYF.

The chain is built from TRBV5-1 and TRBJ2-5; 7 nucleotides agree with TRBD1. This CDR3 spans 13 amino acids. Germline CDR1 SGHRS, CDR2 YFSETQ. The junction had 3 bases not matched to a gene; V was cut back by 5 bases and J by 2 bases. The CDR3 region has the DNA TGCGCCAGCAGACAGGGGCAACAAGAGACCCAGTACTTC. Its protein is CASRQGQQETQYF. Based on the CDR3 plus reference TRBV5-1 and TRBJ2-5, the full variable domain is KAGVTQTPRYLIKTRGQQVTLSCSPISGHRSVSWYQQTPGQGLQFLFEYFSETQRNKGNFPGRFSGRQFSNSRSEMNVSTLELGDSALYLCASRQGQQETQYFGPGTRLLVL.

For the CDR3, the DNA is TGTGCCAGCAAATTCGAGGGTCCCCTAGGTGAAGCTTTCTTT. Translated, it gives CASKFEGPLGEAFF. The chain has TRBV5-6 and TRBJ1-1, with no clear D. V gave up 6 bases and J gave up 7 bases, with 19 bases separating them. Germline assignment: CDR1 SGHDT and CDR2 YYEEEE. The CDR3 extends over 14 amino acids.

The chain recombines TRBV4-1 with TRBJ1-4; 8 bases fit TRBD1. The trim removed 1 base at V and 7 bases at J, leaving 8 bases unmatched. CDR1 is MGHRA, CDR2 YSYEKL, per germline. The CDR3 length is 16 residues. The CDR3 bases are TGCGCCAGCAGCCAAGCCGGACAGGGCGTATTTGAAAAACTGTTTTTT. Its protein is CASSQAGQGVFEKLFF.

This chain links TRBV5-6 with TRBJ1-1; TRBD1 aligns across 9 bases. V trimming: 3 bases; J trimming: 9 bases; junction bases outside the gene matches: 9. This CDR3 has 14 amino acids. Germline values: CDR1 SGHDT, CDR2 YYEEEE. The CDR3 region is CASSSPRDREKAFF. CDR3 nucleotides: TGTGCCAGCAGCTCACCCCGGGACAGGGAAAAAGCTTTCTTT.

This sequence joins TRBV4-3 and TRBJ2-7, with unresolved D. Per the germline V gene, CDR1 is LGHNA and CDR2 is YSLEER. The V end was cut by 0 bases, the J end by 3 bases, with 12 bases between. The CDR3 is made up of 15 amino acids. The CDR3 DNA reads as TGCGCCAGCAGCCAAGACTATCAGGCCGACTACGAGCAGTACTTC. This gives the protein CASSQDYQADYEQYF.

A word on this clone: This sample includes further DNA sequences coding for the same CDR3. V and J are TRBV7-9 and TRBJ2-3; 9 nucleotides line up with TRBD2. This CDR3 contains 19 residues. CDR1 is SEHNR, CDR2 FQNEAQ, per germline (reference sequence). V gave up 3 bases and J gave up 3 bases; unmatched junction bases: 16. The CDR3 sequence is CASSFFTDRAGGPTDTQYF. The CDR3 DNA reads TGTGCCAGCAGCTTTTTTACAGATAGGGCGGGGGGGCCGACAGATACGCAGTATTTT.

The chain is built from TRBV5-1 and TRBJ2-1, with D perhaps TRBD2 (6 bases). Trimming left V 1 base short and J 10 bases short, with 9 bases between. This CDR3 contains 12 residues. From germline, CDR1 is SGHRS and CDR2 YFSETQ. In nucleotides, the CDR3 is TGCGCCAGCAGCTTGATGGGGGGAGAGCAGTTCTTC. The encoded protein is CASSLMGGEQFF.

The chain uses TRBV29-1 and TRBJ1-2, with 10 bases that match TRBD1. Per germline, CDR1 SQVTM and CDR2 ANQGSEA. This CDR3 contains 12 residues. With 7 bases clipped from V and 8 bases from J, the junction kept 7 bases outside the gene matches. This CDR3 reads CSATGQGYGYTF. CDR3 coding DNA: TGCAGCGCAACGGGACAGGGGTACGGCTACACCTTC.

The rearrangement links TRBV7-9 to TRBJ1-4, with TRBD1 identical over 7 bases. Germline V gene data show CDR1 as SEHNR and CDR2 as FQNEAQ (reference sequence). This CDR3 region has 16 residues. Unmatched junction bases numbered 5, after V lost 4 bases and J lost 0 bases. The CDR3 spells CASSSIRGTTNEKLFF. CDR3 nucleotides: TGTGCCAGCAGCTCTATCAGGGGGACAACTAATGAAAAACTGTTTTTT.